The T cell receptor (beta chain) under discussion was sequenced for a study of T cells after yellow fever vaccination. It was through 5'RACE template switching that TCR cDNA was made, with a universal primer site and UMIs added. TCRdb reanalysed the 5' RACE reads using MiXCR and keeps one entry per CDR3 protein. The table records approximately 120,000 distinct CDR3 sequences, approximately 7% of them present only once. Points from the study as a whole: Booster samples showed a return of most primary-vaccination clones (approximately 95% CD4, roughly 85% CD8).

This CDR3 is built from 16 residues. Germline CDR1 reads DFQATT; CDR2 reads SNEGSKA (reference sequence). Trimming removed 0 bases at V and 8 bases at J, with 21 bases between. This clonotype was seen at least ten times. Antigen: not known. The sequenced sample was CD4+ T cells sorted from PBMCs, obtained roughly 10 days after the first yellow fever vaccination. V gene TRBV20-1 combines with J gene TRBJ2-3, with D maybe TRBD1 (8 bases). This receptor was identified in a man aged 18 to 29 who received the YFV17D yellow fever vaccine. The CDR3 is CSARDAASGQGGTQYF. The CDR3 bases are TGCAGTGCTAGAGATGCGGCTAGCGGACAGGGAGGTACGCAGTATTTT.